Detailed here is one TCR beta chain. Trimming removed 9 bases from V and 0 bases from J, with 9 bases in between. Germline V gene sequence: CDR1 MRHNA, CDR2 SNTAGT. The CDR3 runs to 13 residues. This entry comes from a study of shared T cell receptors in the human thymus. This table comes from immunoSEQ multiplex PCR, and its TCRdb copy is limited to in-frame clones, with some not included. In the table there are roughly 410,000 clones, 95% of which are singletons. Specimen: thymocytes. The source of this sequence is a human donor. The V call is TRBV6-4, the J call TRBJ2-1; the D is unclear. As DNA, the CDR3 is TGTGCCAGTAGACGGTACTCCTACAATGAGCAGTTCTTC. Its translation: CASRRYSYNEQFF.